This TCR beta chain was obtained from a study of blood T cell repertoires in COVID-19. Original processing methods: Scientists estimated how many nucleated cells there were by amplifying reference gene primers. Sequenced by immunoSEQ multiplex PCR; TCRdb stores in-frame clones only, minus some. The V and J calls and the clone size are those of that table, but D and trimming were determined from the DNA. Among 250,000 or so clones listed, around nine tenths were seen once. The sample taken for sequencing was peripheral blood. The clonotype was recovered from a middle-aged woman who had recovered from COVID-19.

The CDR3 here is CASSVDGRGHSPLHF. The CDR3 DNA reads as TGTGCCAGCAGCGTAGACGGGCGAGGGCATTCACCCCTCCACTTT. The chain links TRBV9 to TRBJ1-6, with no clear D. Germline CDR1 and CDR2: SGDLS and YYNGEE. Trimming cost V 0 bases and J 8 bases, with 12 bases left between them. The CDR3 runs to 15 residues.